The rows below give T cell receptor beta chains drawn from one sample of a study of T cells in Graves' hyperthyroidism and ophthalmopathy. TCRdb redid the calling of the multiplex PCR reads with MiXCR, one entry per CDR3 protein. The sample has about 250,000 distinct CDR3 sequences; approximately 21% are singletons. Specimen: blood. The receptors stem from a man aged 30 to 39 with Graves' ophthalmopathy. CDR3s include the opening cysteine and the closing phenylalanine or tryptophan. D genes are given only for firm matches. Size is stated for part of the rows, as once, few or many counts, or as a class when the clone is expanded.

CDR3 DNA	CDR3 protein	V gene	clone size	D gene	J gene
TGCAGCGTTGGTGGGCAGCTGGGTGAGCAGTTCTTC	CSVGGQLGEQFF	TRBV29-1	.	.	TRBJ2-1
TGTGCCAGCAGTCCCAACCGGGTACCCCCCGAGCAGTACTTC	CASSPNRVPPEQYF	TRBV28	.	.	TRBJ2-7
TGTGCCAGCAGCTCAGTAGCGGGAGGAGCATACAATGAGCAGTTCTTC	CASSSVAGGAYNEQFF	TRBV11-2	many	TRBD2	TRBJ2-1
TGTACCAGCGGAAGGGACAGGCGCTCGAGCTCCTACGAGCAGTACTTC	CTSGRDRRSSSYEQYF	TRBV6-4	.	TRBD1	TRBJ2-7
TGCAGTGCGGAAACAGGGGTGGGTCAGCCCCAGCATTTT	CSAETGVGQPQHF	TRBV20-1	many	TRBD1	TRBJ1-5
TGTGCCAGCAGTTACCTCCCGGGTCAGCGGGAGGGTCCCTCCTACAATGAGCAGTTCTTC	CASSYLPGQREGPSYNEQFF	TRBV6-5	.	TRBD2	TRBJ2-1
TGCGCCAGCGGCAGGGACTCCTACAATGAGCAGTTCTTC	CASGRDSYNEQFF	TRBV5-1	many	.	TRBJ2-1
TGTGCCAGCAGCCCCCCCTCTGGAAACACCATATATTTT	CASSPPSGNTIYF	TRBV11-2	many	.	TRBJ1-3
TGTGCCAGCAGGCTACACCTCGGGACGGACATTGGCTACACCTTC	CASRLHLGTDIGYTF	TRBV11-2	many	.	TRBJ1-2
TGCAGTGCTACCCCGAGGGGAGCGGGAGGGAGAGATACGCAGTATTTT	CSATPRGAGGRDTQYF	TRBV20-1	few	TRBD2	TRBJ2-3
TGTGCCAGCTCACAAAGCCCATCGGGACAAGGCCTCAATGAGCAGTTCTTC	CASSQSPSGQGLNEQFF	TRBV18	few	.	TRBJ2-1
TGTGCCAGTAGTCTACAGGGTAGTAGCACTGAAGCTTTCTTT	CASSLQGSSTEAFF	TRBV19	few	.	TRBJ1-1
TGTGCCAGCAGCGTCGACAGGGGGGCTTACAATGAGCAGTTCTTC	CASSVDRGAYNEQFF	TRBV6-1	few	TRBD1	TRBJ2-1
TGTGCCAGCAGTGAGGGCAGTAACTATGGCTACACCTTC	CASSEGSNYGYTF	TRBV2	many	.	TRBJ1-2
TGTGCCAGCAGTTTAAGAGGGGCAATGAGTAACACCATATATTTT	CASSLRGAMSNTIYF	TRBV3-1	many	.	TRBJ1-3
TGTGCCAGCAGCCAAGTTCGACTGGAGAGCACAGATACGCAGTATTTT	CASSQVRLESTDTQYF	TRBV14	.	.	TRBJ2-3
TGCGCCAGCAGCTACCGGGACAGGGCCGGGGCCAACGTCCTGACTTTC	CASSYRDRAGANVLTF	TRBV5-1	few	TRBD1	TRBJ2-6
TGTGCCAGCTCACCCCAGGCAGGAAAGATCCAAGAGACTCAGTACTTC	CASSPQAGKIQETQYF	TRBV18	once	.	TRBJ2-5
TGTGCCAGCAGCAAAAGGACAGGGGGCTCCGGGGAGCTGTTTTTT	CASSKRTGGSGELFF	TRBV14	.	TRBD1	TRBJ2-2
TGTGCCAGCAGCCAAGGGAGGGATCGGCAGCCCCAGCATTTT	CASSQGRDRQPQHF	TRBV3-1	many	.	TRBJ1-5
TGTGCCATCAGTGACGAGCCGAGCTCTGGGGCCAACGTCCTGACTTTC	CAISDEPSSGANVLTF	TRBV10-3	few	.	TRBJ2-6
TGTGCCAGCTCTCAGGACCGAACCTACGAGCAGTACTTC	CASSQDRTYEQYF	TRBV18	.	.	TRBJ2-7
TGTGCCAGCTCACCCTCGACAGGGATGAACACTGAAGCTTTCTTT	CASSPSTGMNTEAFF	TRBV18	many	TRBD1	TRBJ1-1
TGTGCCACCAGTCCCAAAGGAGCGATTGGCGAGACCCAGTACTTC	CATSPKGAIGETQYF	TRBV24-1	.	.	TRBJ2-5
TGTGCCAGCAGCCCCCGTTGGGGGTTGGATGGCTACACCTTC	CASSPRWGLDGYTF	TRBV14	.	.	TRBJ1-2
TGTGCCTGGAGCCATCTTTACGAGCAGTACTTC	CAWSHLYEQYF	TRBV30	.	.	TRBJ2-7
TGTGCCAGCAGTGAATTTAACAGGGGGAACACTGAAGCTTTCTTT	CASSEFNRGNTEAFF	TRBV25-1	.	TRBD1	TRBJ1-1
TGTGCTAGTGGTATCGGGACTGGCAGCTCCTACAATGAGCAGTTCTTC	CASGIGTGSSYNEQFF	TRBV12-5	many	.	TRBJ2-1
TGTGCCAGCGCCTCCGGACAGGGGGCGCAGTACTTC	CASASGQGAQYF	TRBV11-2	.	TRBD1	TRBJ2-7
TGTGCCAGCAGCCCTGACATTCCTAACTATGGCTACACCTTC	CASSPDIPNYGYTF	TRBV7-2	few	.	TRBJ1-2
TGTGCCAGCAGTCCGACTCAGGATAGGAACCATGAGCAGTTCTTC	CASSPTQDRNHEQFF	TRBV27	.	.	TRBJ2-1
TGTGCCAGCAGAAGGGACAGCGAGTACGAGCAGTACTTC	CASRRDSEYEQYF	TRBV5-5	.	TRBD1	TRBJ2-7
TGTGCCAGCAGTTTAGTCAGAAGCAATCAGCCCCAGCATTTT	CASSLVRSNQPQHF	TRBV28	.	.	TRBJ1-5
TGTGCCAGCAGTTACGCGTGGGGGACTACAATTCAAGAGACCCAGTACTTC	CASSYAWGTTIQETQYF	TRBV3-1	.	TRBD2	TRBJ2-5
TGTGCCAGCTCACGGCAGTCTAGCACAGATACGCAGTATTTT	CASSRQSSTDTQYF	TRBV18	.	.	TRBJ2-3
TGCAGTGCTAGAGATCCCGGTGCAAGTGGGGCCACCGGGGAGCTGTTTTTT	CSARDPGASGATGELFF	TRBV20-1	.	.	TRBJ2-2
TGTGCCAGCAGCCCCGGAAGCGTCAGGGCCTCCTCTGGGGCCAACGTCCTGACTTTC	CASSPGSVRASSGANVLTF	TRBV5-6	.	.	TRBJ2-6